This TCR beta chain was identified during a study of blood T cell repertoires in COVID-19. Study background: PBMCs, B-cell-depleted T cells, or T cells provided the cDNA or gDNA that made up the material.

The germline V gene has CDR1 LNHDA and CDR2 SQIVND (reference sequence). Trimming shortened V by 4 bases and J by 2 bases, and 15 bases separated the two germline ends. This CDR3 contains 17 residues. Libraries were prepared by immunoSEQ multiplex PCR; TCRdb keeps only in-frame clonotypes and omits some of them. This sample carries 15,000 to 20,000 clones, almost 85% of them seen once, and the ten largest clones take around 59%. Input material: peripheral blood. The clonotype was recovered from an older man with acute or convalescent COVID-19. J is TRBJ2-6 and V is TRBV19, with D possibly matching TRBD1 (6 bases). Written as DNA, the CDR3 is TGTGCCAGTAGTAAAACTTCCAGGGGCGCTGGGGCCAACGTCCTGACTTTC. Amino acid sequence: CASSKTSRGAGANVLTF. Based on the CDR3 plus reference TRBV19 and TRBJ2-6, the full variable domain is DGGITQSPKYLFRKEGQNVTLSCEQNLNHDAMYWYRQDPGQGLRLIYYSQIVNDFQKGDIAEGYSVSREKKESFPLTVTSAQKNPTAFYLCASSKTSRGAGANVLTFGAGSRLTVL.